This T cell receptor beta chain derives from a study of PD-1 blockade in classical Hodgkin lymphoma. Broader study findings: Some patients started nivolumab under 1 year after ASCT, and they were excluded. Newly diagnosed patients reportedly had lower baseline TCR diversity than healthy donors.

Trimming stripped 5 bases from V and 5 bases from J, with 21 bases between. The CDR3 is made up of 16 amino acids. Germline V gene data show CDR1 as PRHDT and CDR2 as FYEKMQ (reference sequence). Specified time point: cycle 4 day 1 (C4D1), after 5 to 7 weeks of nivolumab. Each patient experienced a relapse that followed autologous stem cell transplantation, and brentuximab vedotin exposure varied. Details on this clone: What it binds is unknown.

The assay was immunoSEQ multiplex PCR, and TCRdb's table has in-frame clones only and misses some. Here the sample spans roughly 86,000 clones, 83% being singletons. The clonotype was recovered from a human donor with classical Hodgkin lymphoma. J is TRBJ2-5 and V is TRBV13; TRBD1 or TRBD2 may be the D gene (5 bases each). This sample comprised peripheral blood mononuclear cells (PBMCs), obtained before the fourth cycle of nivolumab. CDR3 nucleotide sequence: TGTGCCAGCAGCCAACGAACGGGGCAGGGCCTGGAGACCCAGTACTTC. Protein: CASSQRTGQGLETQYF.